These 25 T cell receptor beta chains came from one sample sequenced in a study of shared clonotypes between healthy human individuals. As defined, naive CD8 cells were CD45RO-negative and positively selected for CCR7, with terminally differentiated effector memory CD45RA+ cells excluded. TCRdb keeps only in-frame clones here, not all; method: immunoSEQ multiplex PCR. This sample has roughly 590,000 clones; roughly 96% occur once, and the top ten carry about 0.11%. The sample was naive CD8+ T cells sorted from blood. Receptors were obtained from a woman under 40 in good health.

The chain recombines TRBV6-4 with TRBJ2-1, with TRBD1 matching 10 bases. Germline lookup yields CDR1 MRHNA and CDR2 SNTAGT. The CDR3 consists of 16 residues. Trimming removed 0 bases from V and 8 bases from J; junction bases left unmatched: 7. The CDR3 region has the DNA TGTGCCAGCAGTGACTCGACAGGGGGCAATGTCGATGAGCAGTTCTTC. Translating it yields CASSDSTGGNVDEQFF.

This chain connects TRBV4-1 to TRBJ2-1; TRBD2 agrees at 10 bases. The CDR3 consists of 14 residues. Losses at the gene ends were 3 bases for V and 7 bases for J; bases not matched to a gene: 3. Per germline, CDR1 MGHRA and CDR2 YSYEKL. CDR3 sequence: CASSHGTSVNEQFF. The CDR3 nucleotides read TGCGCCAGCAGCCACGGGACTAGCGTAAATGAGCAGTTCTTC.

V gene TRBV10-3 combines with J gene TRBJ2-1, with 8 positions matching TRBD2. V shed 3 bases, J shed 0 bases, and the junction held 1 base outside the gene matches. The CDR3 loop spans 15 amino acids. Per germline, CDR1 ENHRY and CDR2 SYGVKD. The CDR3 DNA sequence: TGTGCCATCAGTGACGGGACTAGCTCCTACAATGAGCAGTTCTTC. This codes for CAISDGTSSYNEQFF.

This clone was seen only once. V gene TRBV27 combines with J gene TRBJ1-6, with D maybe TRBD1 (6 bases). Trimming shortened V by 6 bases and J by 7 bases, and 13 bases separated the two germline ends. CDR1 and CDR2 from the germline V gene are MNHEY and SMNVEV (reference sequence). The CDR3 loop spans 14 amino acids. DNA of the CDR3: TGTGCCAGCAGGCCTACAGGGAGCAATTCACCCCTCCACTTT. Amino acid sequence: CASRPTGSNSPLHF.

In DNA form, the CDR3 reads TGTGCCAGCAGCCCGGGCCTAGACAGGGCTAACTATGGCTACACCTTC. Translating it yields CASSPGLDRANYGYTF. The J gene is TRBJ1-2, the V gene TRBV13, with 7 bases aligning to TRBD1. Per the germline V gene, CDR1 is PRHDT and CDR2 is FYEKMQ (reference sequence). The CDR3 runs 16 residues. The V gene end was trimmed by 5 bases and the J gene end by 0 bases; junction bases not matched to a gene: 9.

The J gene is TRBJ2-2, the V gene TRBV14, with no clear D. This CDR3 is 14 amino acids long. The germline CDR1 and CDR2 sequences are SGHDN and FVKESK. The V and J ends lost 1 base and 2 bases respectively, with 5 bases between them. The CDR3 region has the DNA TGTGCCAGCAGCCAAGGCCTTAACACCGGGGAGCTGTTTTTT. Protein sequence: CASSQGLNTGELFF.

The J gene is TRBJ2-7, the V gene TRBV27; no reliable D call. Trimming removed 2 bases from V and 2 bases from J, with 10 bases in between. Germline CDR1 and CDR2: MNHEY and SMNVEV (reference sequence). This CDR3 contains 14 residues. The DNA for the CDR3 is TGTGCCAGCAGTTTAAATTTCGGTACCTACGAGCAGTACTTC. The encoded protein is CASSLNFGTYEQYF.

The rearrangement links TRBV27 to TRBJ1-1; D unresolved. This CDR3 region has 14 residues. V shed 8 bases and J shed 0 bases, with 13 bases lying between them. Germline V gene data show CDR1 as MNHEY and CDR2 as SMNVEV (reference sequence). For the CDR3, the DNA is TGTGCCAGCTGCAGCTCTCTTATGAACACTGAAGCTTTCTTT. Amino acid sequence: CASCSSLMNTEAFF.

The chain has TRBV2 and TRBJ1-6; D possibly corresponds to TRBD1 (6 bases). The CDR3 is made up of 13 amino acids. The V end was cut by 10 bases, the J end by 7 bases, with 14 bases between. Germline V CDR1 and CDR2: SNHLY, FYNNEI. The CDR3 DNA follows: TGTGCCATCGAGGGACAAGGGAATTCACCCCTCCACTTT. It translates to CAIEGQGNSPLHF.

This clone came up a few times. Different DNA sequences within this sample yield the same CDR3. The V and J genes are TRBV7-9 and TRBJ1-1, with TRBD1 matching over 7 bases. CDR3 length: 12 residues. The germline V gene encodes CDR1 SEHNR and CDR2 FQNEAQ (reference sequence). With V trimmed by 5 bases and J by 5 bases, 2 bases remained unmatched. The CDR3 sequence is CASSPGGTEAFF. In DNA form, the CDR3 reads TGTGCCAGCAGCCCAGGGGGAACTGAAGCTTTCTTT.

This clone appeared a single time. The CDR3 region has the DNA TGTGCCAGCAGCGGGAGTCAGGTTGAGCAGTTCTTC. It translates to CASSGSQVEQFF. The V gene is TRBV11-2, the J gene TRBJ2-1, with D perhaps matching TRBD2 (5 bases). V lost 5 bases and J lost 9, with 11 bases in between. This CDR3 has 12 residues. Germline V lookup: CDR1 SGHAT, CDR2 FQNNGV.

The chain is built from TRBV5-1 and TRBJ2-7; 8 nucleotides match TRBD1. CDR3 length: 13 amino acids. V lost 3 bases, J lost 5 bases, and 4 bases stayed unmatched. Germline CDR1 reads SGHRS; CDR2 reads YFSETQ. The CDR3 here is CASSWTGTNEQYF. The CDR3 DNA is TGCGCCAGCAGCTGGACAGGGACCAACGAGCAGTACTTC.

In DNA form, the CDR3 reads TGTGCCAGCCATCTAGCGGGAAATCGCCACGAGCAGTACTTC. Translation: CASHLAGNRHEQYF. The J gene is TRBJ2-7, the V gene TRBV5-6; 9 bases match TRBD2. The CDR3 spans 14 residues. V was pared by 7 bases and J by 5 bases, with 10 bases of the junction left unmatched. Germline-derived CDR1 and CDR2 are SGHDT and YYEEEE.

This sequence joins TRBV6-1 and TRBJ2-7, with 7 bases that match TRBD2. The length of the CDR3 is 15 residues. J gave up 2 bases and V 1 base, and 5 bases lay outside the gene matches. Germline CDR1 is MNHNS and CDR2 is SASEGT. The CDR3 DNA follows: TGTGCCAGCAGTGAAGGGGTAGCGGGCACCTACGAGCAGTACTTC. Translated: CASSEGVAGTYEQYF.

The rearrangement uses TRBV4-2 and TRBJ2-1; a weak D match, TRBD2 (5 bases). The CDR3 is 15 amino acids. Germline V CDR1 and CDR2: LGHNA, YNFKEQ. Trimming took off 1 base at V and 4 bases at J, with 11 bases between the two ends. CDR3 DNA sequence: TGTGCCAGCAGCCAAGGGGTGGGAGTTTACAATGAGCAGTTCTTC. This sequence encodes CASSQGVGVYNEQFF.

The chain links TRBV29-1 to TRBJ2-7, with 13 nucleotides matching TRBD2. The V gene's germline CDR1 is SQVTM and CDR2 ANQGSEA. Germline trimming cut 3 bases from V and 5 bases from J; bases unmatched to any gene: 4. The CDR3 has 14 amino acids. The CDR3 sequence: CSVDGLAGVNEQYF. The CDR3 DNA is TGCAGCGTTGATGGACTAGCGGGAGTCAACGAGCAGTACTTC.

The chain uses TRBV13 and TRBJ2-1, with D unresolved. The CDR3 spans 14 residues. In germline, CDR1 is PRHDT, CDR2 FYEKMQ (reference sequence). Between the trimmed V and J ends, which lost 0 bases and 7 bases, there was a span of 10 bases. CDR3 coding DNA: TGTGCCAGCAGCTTAGGGGTCGGATCAAATGAGCAGTTCTTC. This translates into CASSLGVGSNEQFF.

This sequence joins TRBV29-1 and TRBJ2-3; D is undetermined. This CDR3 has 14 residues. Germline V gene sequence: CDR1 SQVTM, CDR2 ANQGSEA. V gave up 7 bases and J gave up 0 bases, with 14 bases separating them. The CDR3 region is CSGLTGYSTDTQYF. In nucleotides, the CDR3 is TGCAGCGGGTTGACCGGGTATAGCACAGATACGCAGTATTTT.

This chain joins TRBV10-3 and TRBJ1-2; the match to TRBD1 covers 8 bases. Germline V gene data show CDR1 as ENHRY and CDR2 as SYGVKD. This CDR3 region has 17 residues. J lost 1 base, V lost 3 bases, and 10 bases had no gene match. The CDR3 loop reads CAISDHRGTLLNYGYTF. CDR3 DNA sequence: TGTGCCATCAGTGATCACAGGGGGACCCTGCTTAACTATGGCTACACCTTC.

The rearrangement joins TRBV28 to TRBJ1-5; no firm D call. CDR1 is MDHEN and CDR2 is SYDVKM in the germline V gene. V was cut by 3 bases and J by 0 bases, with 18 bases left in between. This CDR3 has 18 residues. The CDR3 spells CASSFEGLNPYSNQPQHF. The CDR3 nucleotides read TGTGCCAGCAGTTTTGAGGGCCTAAACCCTTATAGCAATCAGCCCCAGCATTTT.

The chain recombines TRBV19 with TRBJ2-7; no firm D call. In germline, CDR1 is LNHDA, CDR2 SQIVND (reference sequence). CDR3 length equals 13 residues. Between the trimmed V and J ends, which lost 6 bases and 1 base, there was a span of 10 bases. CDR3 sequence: CASSQTPSYEQYF. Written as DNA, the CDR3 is TGTGCCAGTAGCCAGACACCGTCCTACGAGCAGTACTTC.

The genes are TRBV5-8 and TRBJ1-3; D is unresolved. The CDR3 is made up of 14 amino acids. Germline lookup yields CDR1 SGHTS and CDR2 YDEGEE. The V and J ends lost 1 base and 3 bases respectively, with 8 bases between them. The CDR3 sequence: CASSLFTDGNTIYF. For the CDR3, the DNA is TGTGCCAGCAGCTTGTTTACAGATGGAAACACCATATATTTT. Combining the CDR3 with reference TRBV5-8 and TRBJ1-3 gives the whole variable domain EAGVTQSPTHLIKTRGQQATLRCSPISGHTSVYWYQQALGLGLQFLLWYDEGEERNRGNFPPRFSGRQFPNYSSELNVNALELEDSALYLCASSLFTDGNTIYFGEGSWLTVV.

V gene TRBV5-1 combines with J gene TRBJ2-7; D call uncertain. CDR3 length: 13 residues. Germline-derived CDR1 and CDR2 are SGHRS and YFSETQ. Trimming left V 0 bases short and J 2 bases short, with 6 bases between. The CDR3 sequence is CASSLDLTYEQYF. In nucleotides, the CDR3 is TGCGCCAGCAGCTTGGACTTGACCTACGAGCAGTACTTC.

CDR3 DNA sequence: TGCGCCAGCAGCCAAGATCTCGTCAGGGGCCGGGACGAGCAGTACTTC. Residues: CASSQDLVRGRDEQYF. The chain carries TRBV4-1 and TRBJ2-7, with D possibly being TRBD1 (6 bases). The V end was cut by 0 bases, the J end by 5 bases, with 17 bases between. CDR3 length equals 16 residues. Germline V gives CDR1 MGHRA, CDR2 YSYEKL.

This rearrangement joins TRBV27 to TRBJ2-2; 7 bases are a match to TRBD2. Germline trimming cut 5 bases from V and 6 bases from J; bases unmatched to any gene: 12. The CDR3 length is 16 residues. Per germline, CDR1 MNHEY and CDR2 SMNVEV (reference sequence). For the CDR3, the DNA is TGTGCCAGCAGTCCGTCTTTGGCGGGAGTGGCCGGGGAGCTGTTTTTT. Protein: CASSPSLAGVAGELFF.